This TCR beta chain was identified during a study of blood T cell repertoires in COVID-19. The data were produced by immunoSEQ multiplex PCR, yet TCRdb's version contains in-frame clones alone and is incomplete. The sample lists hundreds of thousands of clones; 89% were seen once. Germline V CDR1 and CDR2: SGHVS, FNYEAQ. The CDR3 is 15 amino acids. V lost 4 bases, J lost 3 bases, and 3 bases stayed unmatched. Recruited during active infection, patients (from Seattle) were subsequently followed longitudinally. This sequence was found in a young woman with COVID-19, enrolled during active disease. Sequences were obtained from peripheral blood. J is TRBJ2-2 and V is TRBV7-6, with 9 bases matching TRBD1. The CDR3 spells CASSSDRGHTGELFF. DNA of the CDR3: TGTGCCAGCAGCTCGGACAGGGGCCACACCGGGGAGCTGTTTTTT.